This TCR beta chain was recovered during a study of T cell responses to AZD1222 COVID-19 vaccine. Study-level points and caveats: There were mostly white British donors and more females than males, and clonal diversity was possibly underestimated.

The method was immunoSEQ multiplex PCR; TCRdb's version includes in-frame clones alone and lacks a portion of them. The sample records 150,000 or so clones, roughly nine tenths being singletons. V shed 5 bases, J shed 5 bases, and the junction held 10 bases outside the gene matches. The CDR3 is 16 amino acids. CDR1 SEHNR and CDR2 FQNEAQ come from the germline V gene (reference sequence). For this clone: Its antigen is undetermined.

This specimen was peripheral blood, taken on day 0 of AZD1222 vaccination. V gene TRBV7-9 combines with J gene TRBJ2-2, with 8 bases lining up with TRBD2. The TCR sequence derives from an adult in good health. This CDR3 reads CASSLTLAATTGELFF. The CDR3 region has the DNA TGTGCCAGCAGCCTGACACTAGCGGCTACGACCGGGGAGCTGTTTTTT. The full variable domain, in which reference TRBV7-9 and TRBJ2-2 provide the parts outside the CDR3, is DTGVSQNPRHKITKRGQNVTFRCDPISEHNRLYWYRQTLGQGPEFLTYFQNEAQLEKSRLLSDRFSAERPKGSFSTLEIQRTEQGDSAMYLCASSLTLAATTGELFFGEGSRLTVL.